This is a list of T cell receptor beta chains from one sample in a study of blood T cell repertoires in COVID-19. Repertoires were generated with immunoSEQ multiplex PCR, while TCRdb's copy carries only in-frame clones and drops some. The sample lists 400,000 or so clones; around 87% were seen once. The sequenced sample was PBMCs or T cells enriched from blood (not recorded which). The receptors here all came from a man aged 35-49 years in a cohort exposed to, infected with or recovered from COVID-19 (not recorded which). Each CDR3 is given with its conserved first and last residue. The order of the fields is clone size, J gene, V gene, D gene, CDR3 protein, CDR3 DNA. D genes are given only for firm matches. Some rows mark clone size as missing; the rest say once, few, many or name a class of expanded clone.

>-|TRBJ2-5|TRBV5-6|TRBD2
CASSLRLAGQETQYF
TGTGCCAGCAGCCTCAGACTAGCGGGACAGGAGACCCAGTACTTC
>-|TRBJ1-1|TRBV7-9|TRBD1
CASSLGQLNTESFF
TGTGCCAGCAGCCTGGGACAGCTGAACACTGAATCTTTCTTT
>-|TRBJ2-3|TRBV6-5|-
CASQNTYTDTQYF
TGTGCCAGCCAAAACACGTACACAGATACGCAGTATTTT
>once|TRBJ1-2|TRBV2|-
CASSEQGMEGYTF
TGTGCCAGCAGTGAACAGGGGATGGAAGGCTACACCTTC
>-|TRBJ2-2|TRBV11-3|-
CASSLSQNTGELFF
TGTGCCAGCAGCTTATCCCAGAACACCGGGGAGCTGTTTTTT
>many|TRBJ1-5|TRBV11-1|-
CASSLVMGYSNQPQHF
TGTGCCAGCAGCTTGGTTATGGGCTATAGCAATCAGCCCCAGCATTTT
>few|TRBJ1-2|TRBV30|-
CAWSNRDGYGYTF
TGTGCCTGGAGTAACAGGGACGGCTATGGCTACACCTTC
>-|TRBJ2-1|TRBV9|TRBD1
CASSPIAPGQGEEQFF
TGTGCCAGCAGCCCAATTGCCCCGGGACAGGGGGAGGAGCAGTTCTTC
>-|TRBJ2-4|TRBV7-9|-
CASSGAGQTRAKNIQYF
TGTGCCAGCAGCGGGGCAGGGCAGACACGAGCCAAAAACATTCAGTACTTC
>-|TRBJ2-1|TRBV5-5|TRBD2
CASQVGEGHYNEQFF
TGTGCCTCCCAAGTCGGGGAGGGCCATTACAATGAGCAGTTCTTC
>-|TRBJ2-4|TRBV23-1|-
CASSQGTRGLAKNIQYF
TGCGCCAGCAGTCAAGGGACACGAGGCCTAGCCAAAAACATTCAGTACTTC
>-|TRBJ2-1|TRBV5-1|TRBD2
CASSPSSGTYNEQFF
TGCGCCAGCAGCCCCTCTAGCGGCACATACAATGAGCAGTTCTTC
>-|TRBJ2-3|TRBV18|-
CASSTGIGGTDTQYF
TGTGCCAGCAGCACGGGAATTGGGGGCACAGATACGCAGTATTTT
>-|TRBJ2-1|TRBV4-2|TRBD2
CASSPLAGGNNEQFF
TGTGCCAGCAGCCCTCTAGCGGGAGGGAACAATGAGCAGTTCTTC
>-|TRBJ2-7|TRBV7-8|TRBD1
CASSLNLGDRGYF
TGTGCCAGCAGCTTAAATTTAGGGGACAGGGGGTACTTC
>few|TRBJ2-3|TRBV29-1|-
CSVRTTLNTDTQYF
TGCAGCGTCCGGACAACCCTGAACACAGATACGCAGTATTTT
>-|TRBJ1-2|TRBV10-3|TRBD1
CAISEVQGVDGYTF
TGTGCCATCAGTGAGGTGCAGGGGGTCGATGGCTACACCTTC
>-|TRBJ2-7|TRBV27|-
CASSLRAGFSYEQYF
TGTGCCAGCAGTCTCCGGGCGGGTTTCTCCTACGAGCAGTACTTC
>-|TRBJ2-1|TRBV19|TRBD2
CASSPTSGRTEQFF
TGTGCCAGTAGCCCCACTAGCGGGAGAACTGAGCAGTTCTTC
>-|TRBJ1-6|TRBV2|-
CASNERLGSPLHF
TGTGCCAGCAATGAGAGGCTGGGTTCACCCCTCCACTTT
>-|TRBJ1-5|TRBV2|TRBD1
CASSDSGGSQPQHF
TGTGCCAGCAGTGACTCAGGGGGTAGTCAGCCCCAGCATTTT
>-|TRBJ1-6|TRBV18|-
CASSPQETGPYGSPLHF
TGTGCCAGCTCACCCCAGGAAACAGGCCCGTACGGTTCACCCCTCCACTTT
>once|TRBJ2-3|TRBV10-1|TRBD2
CASSPGLAGFVDTQYF
TGCGCCAGCAGCCCGGGACTAGCGGGTTTTGTAGATACGCAGTATTTT
>-|TRBJ2-3|TRBV7-3|-
CASSLVGGGTDTQYF
TGTGCCAGCAGCTTGGTGGGGGGAGGCACAGATACGCAGTATTTT
>-|TRBJ2-3|TRBV5-1|TRBD2
CASSLVRGGVSDTQYF
TGCGCCAGCAGCTTGGTTCGGGGAGGGGTGTCAGATACGCAGTATTTT
>-|TRBJ2-5|TRBV7-9|-
CASSLRIEAETQYF
TGTGCCAGCAGCTTAAGAATCGAGGCAGAGACCCAGTACTTC
>-|TRBJ2-5|TRBV3-1/TRBV3-2|TRBD2
CASSFRLAGGRETQYF
TGTGCCAGCAGCTTTCGACTAGCGGGAGGGCGAGAGACCCAGTACTTC
>-|TRBJ1-2|TRBV6-6|-
CASNSGTALPNYGYTF
TGTGCCAGCAATTCAGGGACTGCCCTACCAAACTATGGCTACACCTTC
>-|TRBJ2-3|TRBV28|TRBD2
CASSLWAGREDTQYF
TGTGCCAGCAGTTTATGGGCGGGGAGGGAAGATACGCAGTATTTT
>-|TRBJ2-2|TRBV11-2|-
CASSLRTDTGELFF
TGTGCCAGCAGCTTGAGGACAGACACCGGGGAGCTGTTTTTT
>few|TRBJ1-4|TRBV5-1|-
CASSFDSANEKLFF
TGCGCCAGCAGCTTTGACAGCGCAAATGAAAAACTGTTTTTT
>few|TRBJ2-7|TRBV18|-
CASSPGAGEQYF
TGTGCCAGCTCACCAGGGGCAGGCGAGCAGTACTTC
>-|TRBJ2-7|TRBV4-1|TRBD1
CASSQGQGGYYEQYF
TGCGCCAGCAGCCAAGGACAGGGTGGCTACTACGAGCAGTACTTC
>-|TRBJ2-3|TRBV18|TRBD2
CASSRGLAGVADTQYF
TGTGCCAGCTCTCGCGGACTAGCGGGAGTCGCAGATACGCAGTATTTT
>-|TRBJ1-1|TRBV6-5|-
CASSSKRAGAWTEAFF
TGTGCCAGCAGTTCGAAAAGGGCAGGGGCGTGGACTGAAGCTTTCTTT
>-|TRBJ2-7|TRBV7-9|TRBD1
CASSPPPGTGLHEQYF
TGTGCCAGCAGCCCCCCTCCGGGGACAGGGTTGCACGAGCAGTACTTC
>-|TRBJ2-3|TRBV29-1|-
CSGGRQGSVDTQYF
TGCAGCGGGGGCCGTCAGGGTAGTGTAGATACGCAGTATTTT
>-|TRBJ2-5|TRBV9|TRBD2
CASSVGGTSGIQETQYF
TGTGCCAGCAGCGTAGGGGGGACTAGCGGGATCCAAGAGACCCAGTACTTC
>-|TRBJ1-3|TRBV6-5|-
CASRTDASGNTIYF
TGTGCCAGCAGAACAGACGCCTCTGGAAACACCATATATTTT